The clone carrying this T cell receptor (beta chain) has only one observation. Its antigen is unknown. These data are taken from a study of T cells after yellow fever vaccination. Study-level information: Preparation used SMART-Seq v4 Ultra Low Input for the low-cell-number fractions. Study observations and caveats: Boosting was followed by the reappearance of most primary-vaccination clones (around 96% CD4, about 90% CD8).

5'RACE template switching generated TCR cDNA, adding a universal primer site and UMIs. From the 5' RACE reads, TCRdb called clonotypes with MiXCR, one entry per CDR3 protein. This sample carries hundreds of thousands of distinct CDR3 sequences, around 19% of them seen once, and the ten largest clones take 18%. This CDR3 region has 15 residues. Trimming shortened V by 5 bases and J by 2 bases, and 13 bases separated the two germline ends. CDR1 is LNHNV and CDR2 is YYDKDF in the germline V gene (reference sequence). This specimen consisted of PBMCs, obtained before the yellow fever booster vaccination. The source of this sequence is a man aged 18-30 years who received the YFV17D yellow fever vaccine. This sequence joins TRBV15 and TRBJ1-5; a weak D match, TRBD1 (5 bases). The CDR3: CATSARPGGNQPQHF. DNA for the CDR3: TGTGCCACCAGCGCCCGTCCGGGGGGCAATCAGCCCCAGCATTTT.